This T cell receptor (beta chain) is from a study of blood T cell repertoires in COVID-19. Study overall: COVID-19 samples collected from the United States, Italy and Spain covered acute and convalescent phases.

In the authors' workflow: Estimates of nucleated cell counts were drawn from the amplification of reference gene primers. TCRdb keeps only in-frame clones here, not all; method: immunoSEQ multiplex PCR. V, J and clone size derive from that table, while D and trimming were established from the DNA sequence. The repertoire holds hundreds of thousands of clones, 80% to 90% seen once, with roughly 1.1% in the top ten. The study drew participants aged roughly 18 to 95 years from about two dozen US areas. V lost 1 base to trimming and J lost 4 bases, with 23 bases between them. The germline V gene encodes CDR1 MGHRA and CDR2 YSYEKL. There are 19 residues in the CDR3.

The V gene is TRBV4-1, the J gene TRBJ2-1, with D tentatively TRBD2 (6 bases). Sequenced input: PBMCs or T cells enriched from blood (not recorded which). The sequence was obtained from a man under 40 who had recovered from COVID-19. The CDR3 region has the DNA TGCGCCAGCAGCCAAGTCATAGCGGCAACCCCTTCGAGTTACAATGAGCAGTTCTTC. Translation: CASSQVIAATPSSYNEQFF.